This T cell receptor (beta chain) stems from a study of response to subunit inactivated influenza vaccine. The study's findings and limits: It was suggested by the authors that few new T cells are recruited by each seasonal influenza vaccination.

Many counts were recorded for this clonotype. Its antigen is undetermined. Germline assignment: CDR1 SGHAT and CDR2 FQNNGV. The CDR3 covers 14 residues. V shed 5 bases, J shed 9 bases, and the junction held 10 bases outside the gene matches. TCRdb redid the calling of the RT-PCR reads with MiXCR, one entry per CDR3 protein. The sample carries approximately 730,000 distinct CDR3 sequences, around 13% recorded once. This sequence originates from a man between 50 and 59 years old who received an inactivated influenza vaccine. The source material was PBMCs from blood, sampled 14 days before vaccination. The chain uses TRBV11-2 and TRBJ2-1; 7 positions match TRBD1. CDR3 residues: CASSPGGRLGEQFF. CDR3 nucleotides: TGTGCCAGCAGCCCAGGGGGACGTCTAGGTGAGCAGTTCTTC.